This entry lists 29 T cell receptor beta chains sequenced from one sample in a study of OX40 agonist ivuxolimab in advanced cancers. This table comes from immunoSEQ multiplex PCR, and its TCRdb copy is limited to in-frame clones, with some not included. The sample has about 19,000 clones; 80% to 90% are singletons. Sequenced material: CD4+ or CD8+ T cells sorted from blood, taken in a trial of the OX40 agonist ivuxolimab. Every receptor here comes from an adult with an advanced solid tumor such as melanoma, head and neck, liver or kidney cancer.

This clone was seen just once. The V call is TRBV28, the J call TRBJ2-7; 10 bases are a match to TRBD2. CDR3 length: 14 residues. The J segment lost 3 bases and the V segment lost 7 bases, leaving 6 bases of the junction unmatched. Germline V gene data show CDR1 as MDHEN and CDR2 as SYDVKM. The chain's CDR3 is CASTGLAEYYEQYF. The CDR3 DNA sequence: TGTGCCAGCACCGGACTAGCGGAATACTACGAGCAGTACTTC.

The rearrangement links TRBV7-3 to TRBJ2-3; 9 nucleotides agree with TRBD2. The germline CDR1 and CDR2 sequences are SGHTA and FQGTGA. This CDR3 contains 14 residues. J gave up 7 bases and V 4 bases, and 6 bases lay outside the gene matches. In DNA form, the CDR3 reads TGTGCCAGCAGCTCCAGCGGGGGGTTTAATACGCAGTATTTT. This codes for CASSSSGGFNTQYF.

This chain links TRBV27 with TRBJ1-5; 11 bases line up with TRBD1. Germline V gene sequence: CDR1 MNHEY, CDR2 SMNVEV (reference sequence). The V gene end was trimmed by 5 bases and the J gene end by 6 bases; junction bases not matched to a gene: 6. This CDR3 spans 15 amino acids. The CDR3 bases are TGTGCCAGCAGTCTAGGACAGGGGGCGATTCAGCCCCAGCATTTT. Its translation is CASSLGQGAIQPQHF.

This clone was picked up a small number of times. The V and J genes are TRBV7-9 and TRBJ2-7; D is possibly TRBD1 or TRBD2 (5 bases each). Germline CDR1 SEHNR, CDR2 FQNEAQ (reference sequence). Between the trimmed V and J ends, which lost 10 bases and 6 bases, there was a span of 16 bases. CDR3 size: 12 residues. DNA for the CDR3: TGTGCCATCCGGGACCAGGCGGGCGAGCAGTACTTC. Encoded protein: CAIRDQAGEQYF.

The chain has TRBV28 and TRBJ2-5; possible D gene TRBD1, 6 bases. Germline assignment: CDR1 MDHEN and CDR2 SYDVKM. There are 14 residues in the CDR3. The V and J ends lost 5 bases and 5 bases respectively, with 15 bases between them. The CDR3 DNA is TGTGCCAGCAGTACAGGGAATAGAGAGGAGACCCAGTACTTC. This gives the protein CASSTGNREETQYF.

V gene TRBV19 combines with J gene TRBJ2-1, with 10 positions matching TRBD2. The V gene end was trimmed by 7 bases and the J gene end by 6 bases; junction bases not matched to a gene: 21. The CDR3 sequence is 19 residues long. Germline-derived CDR1 and CDR2 are LNHDA and SQIVND (reference sequence). The CDR3 DNA reads TGTGCCAGTACGAGACGGGGTTGGGCTAGCGGGAGTGGGGGCAATGAGCAGTTCTTC. Its protein is CASTRRGWASGSGGNEQFF.

V usage is TRBV6-5 and J usage is TRBJ1-2; tentatively, D is TRBD1 (6 bases). Germline V gives CDR1 MNHEY, CDR2 SVGAGI. The CDR3 is 14 residues long. V lost 7 bases and J lost 3, with 15 bases in between. This CDR3 is CASTQQGPHYGYTF. The CDR3 DNA reads as TGTGCCAGCACCCAACAGGGTCCCCACTATGGCTACACCTTC.

The chain carries TRBV4-1 and TRBJ2-3; no firm D call. Germline V gives CDR1 MGHRA, CDR2 YSYEKL. V lost 0 bases, J lost 10 bases, and 14 bases lay in between. This CDR3 contains 14 residues. The CDR3 loop is CASSQEAGARPQYF. The CDR3 bases are TGCGCCAGCAGCCAAGAGGCCGGCGCGAGACCGCAGTATTTT.

V and J are TRBV6-1 and TRBJ2-7, with D possibly TRBD1 on 5 matching bases. The ends were cut back, 2 bases at V and 5 bases at J, with 19 bases in the middle. There are 16 residues in the CDR3. The germline V gene encodes CDR1 MNHNS and CDR2 SASEGT. The CDR3 DNA reads TGTGCCAGCAGTGAATTTAGGCAGACAGCGCGCGACGAGCAGTACTTC. Its translation: CASSEFRQTARDEQYF.

This clone was detected a few times. The V and J genes are TRBV6-5 and TRBJ2-5; 11 bases agree with TRBD2. J was trimmed by 3 bases and V by 6 bases; bases with no gene match: 0. CDR1 and CDR2 (germline): MNHEY, SVGAGI. This CDR3 spans 13 amino acids. This CDR3 reads CASRLAGEETQYF. The CDR3 DNA reads TGTGCCAGCAGACTAGCGGGGGAAGAGACCCAGTACTTC.

This chain connects TRBV7-9 to TRBJ2-1; D gene uncertain. V lost 5 bases to trimming and J lost 4 bases, with 15 bases between them. CDR1 is SEHNR and CDR2 is FQNEAQ in the germline V gene (reference sequence). The CDR3 extends over 15 amino acids. The CDR3 loop is CASSTGPTGYNEQFF. CDR3 nucleotide sequence: TGTGCCAGCAGCACCGGGCCTACTGGGTACAATGAGCAGTTCTTC.

V is TRBV27 and J is TRBJ2-5; TRBD2 is a possible D gene (5 bases). The last part of the DNA fits TRBJ2-7 better; the J call may be wrong. CDR1 is MNHEY, CDR2 SMNVEV, per germline (reference sequence). The CDR3 has 16 amino acids. This chain's CDR3 is CASSLSSLTSSYEQYF. The CDR3 DNA reads TGTGCCAGCAGTTTATCTTCCCTTACTAGCTCCTACGAGCAGTACTTC.

The V call is TRBV13, the J call TRBJ2-1; TRBD2 matches 9 bases. This CDR3 is built from 14 residues. Germline loops: CDR1 PRHDT, CDR2 FYEKMQ (reference sequence). V trimming: 8 bases; J trimming: 7 bases; junction bases outside the gene matches: 9. In DNA form, the CDR3 reads TGTGCCAGCCTTGGGCGGGGGGGCCTGAATGAGCAGTTCTTC. This encodes CASLGRGGLNEQFF.

This clone was detected once. Here the CDR3 DNA reads TGTGCCAGCAGTTTCCCGGAGGGGAGCGGCTACACCTTC. Translated, it gives CASSFPEGSGYTF. The genes are TRBV27 and TRBJ1-2; a weak D match, TRBD1 (5 bases). Germline V gives CDR1 MNHEY, CDR2 SMNVEV (reference sequence). Deletions cut 3 bases from V and 8 bases from J, with 13 bases between. The CDR3 has 13 residues.

The J gene is TRBJ2-7, the V gene TRBV19; the D is unclear. This CDR3 spans 13 amino acids. V was clipped by 3 bases and J by 1 base, with 7 bases between them. Germline V gene data show CDR1 as LNHDA and CDR2 as SQIVND (reference sequence). Written as DNA, the CDR3 is TGTGCCAGTAGTATCCAAGTTTCCTACGAGCAGTACTTC. This sequence encodes CASSIQVSYEQYF.

Here the CDR3 DNA reads TGTGCCACCAGCAGTGGGGGGGCGAATCAGCCCCAGCATTTT. It is translated as CATSSGGANQPQHF. This chain links TRBV15 with TRBJ1-5; weak D call: TRBD1 (6 bases). Trimming pared 3 bases from V and 4 bases from J, leaving 10 bases between. In germline, CDR1 is LNHNV, CDR2 YYDKDF (reference sequence). The CDR3 covers 14 residues. Complete variable domain (other parts from reference TRBV15 and TRBJ1-5): DAMVIQNPRYQVTQFGKPVTLSCSQTLNHNVMYWYQQKSSQAPKLLFHYYDKDFNNEADTPDNFQSRRPNTSFCFLDIRSPGLGDTAMYLCATSSGGANQPQHFGDGTRLSIL.

The chain is built from TRBV9 and TRBJ2-5, with D possibly TRBD2 on 5 matching bases. The J call is doubtful: the DNA matches TRBJ2-7 better. Germline V gives CDR1 SGDLS, CDR2 YYNGEE. The CDR3 has 14 residues. CDR3 loop: CASSVGLASYEQYF. The CDR3 DNA is TGTGCCAGCAGCGTAGGGCTAGCTTCCTACGAGCAGTACTTC.

CDR3 sequence: CASSMGGSLTEAFF. The CDR3 DNA reads as TGTGCCAGTAGTATGGGCGGGTCCTTAACTGAAGCTTTCTTT. The chain employs TRBV19 and TRBJ1-1; the D is unclear. The CDR3 contains 14 residues. V was trimmed by 3 bases and J by 5 bases, leaving 13 bases between them. CDR1 LNHDA and CDR2 SQIVND come from the germline V gene (reference sequence).

Points on this clone: The junction shows a germline mismatch at one end, possibly a read error. This sequence joins TRBV4-3 and TRBJ1-2; D unclear. The CDR3 loop spans 11 amino acids. The germline gives CDR1 LGHNA, CDR2 YSLEER. The CDR3 sequence: CASGQNYGYTF. CDR3 coding DNA: TGCGCCAGCGGCCAGAACTATGGCTACACCTTC.

CDR3 nucleotides: TGCGCCAGCAGCCAACAGCTTAGTAGTAACTACGAGCAGTACTTC. This encodes CASSQQLSSNYEQYF. The chain links TRBV4-1 to TRBJ2-7; D remains ambiguous. This CDR3 is 15 amino acids long. Trimming took 2 bases from V and 3 from J, leaving 14 bases between them. Germline V lookup: CDR1 MGHRA, CDR2 YSYEKL.

The rearrangement links TRBV7-6 to TRBJ2-3; 11 bases match TRBD2. V was clipped by 8 bases and J by 3 bases; unmatched bases: 10. CDR3 size: 16 residues. Germline CDR1 and CDR2: SGHVS and FNYEAQ. The CDR3 region has the DNA TGTGCCAGCTCCTCCCGGCTAGCGGGGGGAACAGATACGCAGTATTTT. This gives the protein CASSSRLAGGTDTQYF. Full variable domain (outside the CDR3, taken from reference TRBV7-6 and TRBJ2-3): GAGVSQSPRYKVTKRGQDVALRCDPISGHVSLYWYRQALGQGPEFLTYFNYEAQQDKSGLPNDRFSAERPEGSISTLTIQRTEQRDSAMYRCASSSRLAGGTDTQYFGPGTRLTVL.

This chain links TRBV28 with TRBJ1-1; D unresolved. Trimming stripped 3 bases from V and 1 base from J, with 6 bases between. Germline V gene sequence: CDR1 MDHEN, CDR2 SYDVKM. The CDR3 has 13 residues. The DNA of the CDR3 is TGTGCCAGCAGTTTTGGTCCGAACACTGAAGCTTTCTTT. Amino acids: CASSFGPNTEAFF.

The chain employs TRBV27 and TRBJ2-3; 12 positions agree with TRBD2. Germline V gene data show CDR1 as MNHEY and CDR2 as SMNVEV (reference sequence). The V gene end was trimmed by 2 bases and the J gene end by 6 bases; junction bases not matched to a gene: 3. CDR3 size: 15 residues. The CDR3 spells CASSLGGTSGDTQYF. Here the CDR3 DNA reads TGTGCCAGCAGTTTAGGTGGGACTAGCGGGGATACGCAGTATTTT.

V and J are TRBV27 and TRBJ2-6; 10 bases match TRBD1. V lost 3 bases, J lost 0 bases, and 14 bases stayed unmatched. From germline, CDR1 is MNHEY and CDR2 SMNVEV (reference sequence). The CDR3 spans 21 residues. CDR3 amino acids: CASSFLGQGEPPTSGANVLTF. CDR3 nucleotide sequence: TGTGCCAGCAGTTTTCTAGGACAGGGGGAACCTCCAACCTCTGGGGCCAACGTCCTGACTTTC.

This clone was recorded many times. This rearrangement joins TRBV7-2 to TRBJ2-7; D ambiguous. V was shortened by 5 bases and J by 0 bases, with 11 bases between the two germline ends. CDR1 and CDR2 from the germline V gene are SGHTA and FQGNSA. The CDR3 length is 14 residues. The CDR3 bases are TGTGCCAGCAGCATTCGAGCAAGCTCCTACGAGCAGTACTTC. It yields the protein CASSIRASSYEQYF. The full variable domain, its missing parts supplied by reference TRBV7-2 and TRBJ2-7, is GAGVSQSPSNKVTEKGKDVELRCDPISGHTALYWYRQSLGQGLEFLIYFQGNSAPDKSGLPSDRFSAERTGGSVSTLTIQRTQQEDSAVYLCASSIRASSYEQYFGPGTRLTVT.

V gene TRBV12-5 combines with J gene TRBJ2-5; D ambiguous. This CDR3 comprises 12 residues. The germline V and J ends were trimmed by 3 bases and 5 bases, with 7 bases remaining between them. CDR1 and CDR2 from the germline V gene are LGHNT and FRNRAP. The CDR3 sequence is CASGFFVETQYF. In DNA form, the CDR3 reads TGTGCTAGTGGTTTCTTCGTGGAGACCCAGTACTTC.

The rearrangement joins TRBV5-6 to TRBJ2-3; 7 bases map to TRBD2. Germline lookup yields CDR1 SGHDT and CDR2 YYEEEE. The CDR3 is 17 residues long. The V gene end was trimmed by 2 bases and the J gene end by 4 bases; junction bases not matched to a gene: 13. The CDR3: CASSLGLGQGLADTQYF. The DNA of the CDR3 is TGTGCCAGCAGCTTAGGACTAGGGCAAGGACTGGCAGATACGCAGTATTTT.

The chain couples TRBV10-3 to TRBJ2-1; 12 nucleotides match TRBD2. The V segment lost 6 bases and the J segment 6 bases; nucleotides outside the gene matches: 6. The CDR3 contains 15 residues. Germline V gene sequence: CDR1 ENHRY, CDR2 SYGVKD. This chain's CDR3 is CAIRETSGSTNEQFF. As DNA, the CDR3 is TGTGCCATCAGGGAGACTAGCGGGAGTACCAATGAGCAGTTCTTC.

This clone was observed once. The chain recombines TRBV29-1 with TRBJ1-2, with TRBD1 matching 9 bases. Losses at the gene ends were 8 bases for V and 8 bases for J; bases not matched to a gene: 12. The CDR3 contains 13 residues. Germline V CDR1 and CDR2: SQVTM, ANQGSEA. CDR3 DNA sequence: TGCAGCTACACAGGGGGCGCTTGGAGCGGCTACACCTTC. Its translation is CSYTGGAWSGYTF.